A single sample gave rise to the 10 T cell receptor beta chains below, sequenced in a study of T cell responses to AZD1222 COVID-19 vaccine. The assay was immunoSEQ multiplex PCR, and TCRdb's table has in-frame clones only and misses some. The repertoire consists of about 94,000 clones, with around 84% occurring once and the leading ten covering 4.5%. The sample here was peripheral blood, taken 28 days after the second AZD1222 dose. The receptors originated from an adult who received the AZD1222 COVID-19 vaccine.

The chain combines TRBV29-1 with TRBJ2-7; 11 nucleotides align to TRBD2. Germline V gene data show CDR1 as SQVTM and CDR2 as ANQGSEA. The CDR3 extends over 15 amino acids. With V trimmed by 8 bases and J by 0 bases, 9 bases remained unmatched. The CDR3 reads CSTSGLAGASYEQYF. The CDR3, as DNA: TGCAGCACCTCAGGACTAGCGGGCGCCTCCTACGAGCAGTACTTC.

The chain recombines TRBV6-6 with TRBJ1-2; the D gene is possibly TRBD1 (6 bases). Per germline, CDR1 MNHNY and CDR2 SVGAGI (reference sequence). This CDR3 has 16 residues. Trimming took 6 bases from V and 1 from J, leaving 18 bases between them. The CDR3 nucleotides are TGTGCCAGCAGCAAGGGGGTAGGGGGAAGTAACTATGGCTACACCTTC. As protein: CASSKGVGGSNYGYTF.

The chain carries TRBV18 and TRBJ2-1; TRBD2 matches 8 bases. The V gene end was trimmed by 3 bases and the J gene end by 7 bases; junction bases not matched to a gene: 2. CDR1 is KGHSH and CDR2 is LQKENI in the germline V gene. The CDR3 loop spans 13 amino acids. Written as DNA, the CDR3 is TGTGCCAGCTCACCGGGACTAGTAAATGAGCAGTTCTTC. Translation: CASSPGLVNEQFF.

The chain recombines TRBV28 with TRBJ1-6; D possibly corresponds to TRBD1 (6 bases). V was clipped by 4 bases and J by 7 bases, with 14 bases between them. The CDR3 extends over 15 amino acids. CDR1 MDHEN and CDR2 SYDVKM come from the germline V gene. CDR3 sequence: CASSYSTGSNSPLHF. The CDR3 DNA sequence: TGTGCCAGCAGTTATTCGACAGGTTCGAATTCACCCCTCCACTTT.

The chain combines TRBV24-1 with TRBJ2-1, with D unresolved. The CDR3 covers 16 residues. The germline V gene encodes CDR1 KGHDR and CDR2 SFDVKD. The germline V and J ends were trimmed by 3 bases and 3 bases, with 14 bases remaining between them. CDR3 residues: CATSDPDPISYNEQFF. Written as DNA, the CDR3 is TGTGCCACCAGTGATCCCGACCCTATTAGCTACAATGAGCAGTTCTTC.

CDR3 DNA: TGTGCCAGCGCCATCGACAGGGGTAACGCTGAAGCTTTCTTT. Amino acid sequence: CASAIDRGNAEAFF. The gene calls are TRBV2 and TRBJ1-1, with 8 positions matching TRBD1. CDR1 and CDR2 from the germline V gene are SNHLY and FYNNEI. CDR3 length: 14 amino acids. V shed 8 bases and J 6 bases; nucleotides not matched to a gene: 11.

This clone was seen once. The chain has TRBV7-2 and TRBJ2-7; 7 nucleotides agree with TRBD2. Per the germline V gene, CDR1 is SGHTA and CDR2 is FQGNSA. The CDR3 has 15 amino acids. V shed 5 bases, J shed 10 bases, and the junction held 17 bases outside the gene matches. CDR3 sequence: CASSAEGGAGRRQYF. The CDR3 DNA reads TGTGCCAGCAGCGCCGAGGGAGGGGCGGGGAGACGACAGTACTTC.

This clone has a single count. The chain uses TRBV4-3 and TRBJ1-5; TRBD1 might be the D (6 bases). The V and J ends lost 0 bases and 2 bases respectively, with 14 bases between them. The CDR3 loop spans 17 amino acids. Germline assignment: CDR1 LGHNA and CDR2 YSLEER. CDR3 coding DNA: TGCGCCAGCAGCCAAGATGCGACAGGCCCAGGCAATCAGCCCCAGCATTTT. This gives the protein CASSQDATGPGNQPQHF.

A few counts support this clone. The junction shows a germline mismatch at one end, possibly a read error. The rearrangement joins TRBV7-7 to TRBJ1-5; D is ambiguous. CDR3 length equals 13 residues. Germline assignment: CDR1 SSHAT and CDR2 FNYEAQ (reference sequence). The CDR3 DNA sequence: TGTGCTAGCAGCGCAGAACCCGGGCAGCCCCAGCATTTT. Residues: CASSAEPGQPQHF.

This clone was detected only a few times. The rearrangement links TRBV5-4 to TRBJ1-1; no firm D call. CDR3 size: 14 residues. CDR1 SGHNT and CDR2 YYREEE come from the germline V gene (reference sequence). V dropped 1 base and J dropped 4 bases, with 11 bases sitting between them. In DNA, the CDR3 is TGTGCCAGCAGCTTGATAGGGAAGGGCACTGAAGCTTTCTTT. Its translation: CASSLIGKGTEAFF.